The 7 T cell receptor beta chains presented below share a single source sample, sequenced in a study of T cells after yellow fever vaccination. TCRdb reprocessed the 5' RACE reads via MiXCR and lists one record per CDR3 protein. The data show about 58,000 distinct CDR3 sequences, with about 5.6% seen just once and roughly a third held by the top ten. The material sequenced was PBMCs, either bulk or a sorted T-cell subset (CD4+, CD8+, memory, or dextramer-sorted; not recorded which), taken on the day of the yellow fever booster vaccination. All receptors come from a man between 18 and 35 years old who received the YFV17D yellow fever vaccine.

This chain joins TRBV7-9 and TRBJ2-7; a weak D match, TRBD2 (6 bases). Germline CDR1 SEHNR, CDR2 FQNEAQ (reference sequence). CDR3 size: 13 residues. Between the trimmed V and J ends, which lost 0 bases and 7 bases, there was a span of 10 bases. Here the CDR3 DNA reads TGTGCCAGCAGCTTAGCGGGACTGGGAGAGCAGTACGTC. Translated, it gives CASSLAGLGEQYV.

This clonotype was picked up a small number of times. The V gene is TRBV29-1, the J gene TRBJ1-1; D is perhaps TRBD1 (6 bases). V lost 3 bases, J lost 0 bases, and 17 bases lay in between. CDR1 is SQVTM, CDR2 ANQGSEA, per germline. The CDR3 totals 16 residues. The CDR3 sequence: CSVEKPGGHMNTEAFF. In DNA, the CDR3 is TGCAGCGTTGAGAAGCCTGGGGGGCATATGAACACTGAAGCTTTCTTT. The whole variable domain, remainder taken from reference TRBV29-1 and TRBJ1-1, is SAVISQKPSRDICQRGTSLTIQCQVDSQVTMMFWYRQQPGQSLTLIATANQGSEATYESGFVIDKFPISRPNLTFSTLTVSNMSPEDSSIYLCSVEKPGGHMNTEAFFGQGTRLTVV.

This clonotype was seen only a few times. This chain joins TRBV20-1 and TRBJ1-1; perhaps TRBD1 as D (6 bases). CDR1 DFQATT and CDR2 SNEGSKA come from the germline V gene (reference sequence). V lost 6 bases to trimming and J lost 6 bases, with 14 bases between them. This CDR3 comprises 12 residues. For the CDR3, the DNA is TGCAGTGCACTCCAAGGACAGTCTGAAGCTTTCTTT. Amino acids: CSALQGQSEAFF.

This clonotype appeared a few times. The junction differs from germline at one of its ends, possibly a read error. The CDR3 coding sequence is TGCGCCAGCAGCTTGGCTGGAGCGCCCGCTAACTGTGGCTACACCTTC. Amino acid sequence: CASSLAGAPANCGYTF. The chain combines TRBV5-1 with TRBJ1-2; D not certain. The CDR3 is made up of 16 amino acids. CDR1 and CDR2 (germline): SGHRS, YFSETQ.

This clonotype occurred many times. This chain links TRBV29-1 with TRBJ2-2, with D uncertain. V was trimmed by 2 bases and J by 4 bases, leaving 5 bases between them. This CDR3 contains 12 residues. Germline values: CDR1 SQVTM, CDR2 ANQGSEA. The CDR3 DNA is TGCAGCGTTGAACTCCCCACCGGGGAGCTGTTTTTT. As protein: CSVELPTGELFF.

This clonotype appeared a few times. The chain uses TRBV12-3 or TRBV12-4 and TRBJ2-7; 9 bases map to TRBD1. After removal of 6 bases from V and 5 bases from J, the junction contained 8 bases not matched to a gene. This CDR3 has 14 amino acids. In DNA, the CDR3 is TGTGCCAGCAGGTGGACAGGGGTTGGTAACGAGCAGTACTTC. This encodes CASRWTGVGNEQYF.

This clonotype came up a few times. The chain couples TRBV7-3 to TRBJ2-7; D perhaps matches TRBD2 (6 bases). The V and J ends lost 4 bases and 0 bases respectively, with 16 bases between them. Germline V gives CDR1 SGHTA, CDR2 FQGTGA. The CDR3 spans 16 residues. The CDR3 sequence is CASSSPSGGDSYEQYV. The CDR3, as DNA: TGTGCCAGCAGCTCCCCCTCCGGCGGGGACTCCTACGAGCAGTACGTC.